This TCR beta chain was observed in a study of shared clonotypes between healthy human individuals. Study-level points and caveats: Expectations were that clonotype sharing among donors would be affected by sequencing depth. Investigators collected only blood, and repertoires in tissues likely differ.

Free of recent acute infections or vaccinations, the donors were healthy HIV-negative adults. As regards this clone: Its antigen is unidentified.

Some clones are missing from TCRdb's copy, which holds only in-frame ones; the method was immunoSEQ multiplex PCR. In the table there are hundreds of thousands of clones, around three quarters of which are singletons. The CDR3 runs 19 residues. V was trimmed by 6 bases and J by 8 bases, leaving 35 bases between them. Germline-derived CDR1 and CDR2 are SQVTM and ANQGSEA. This receptor was identified in a woman in her twenties or thirties in good health. Sequencing was done on a sample of memory CD4+ T cells sorted from blood. The sample's subset: CD45RA-negative fraction. The gene calls are TRBV29-1 and TRBJ2-1, with TRBD2 as a possible D gene (6 bases). The chain's CDR3 is CSVSGLLGRVWAGGDEQFF. DNA for the CDR3: TGCAGCGTATCAGGGCTACTAGGGCGGGTTTGGGCAGGAGGGGATGAGCAGTTCTTC.